This T cell receptor beta chain was sequenced for a study of T cell responses to AZD1222 COVID-19 vaccine. Regarding the study as a whole: Seropositive at baseline were only 5 or 6 AZD1222 recipients.

Method: immunoSEQ multiplex PCR; TCRdb's copy keeps in-frame clones and lacks some. This table has more than 110,000 clones, about nine tenths appearing once. Trimming pared 4 bases from V and 5 bases from J, leaving 20 bases between. Germline CDR1 reads SGHTA; CDR2 reads FQGNSA. This CDR3 has 16 residues. To note about this clone: Its antigen is not known.

The starting material was peripheral blood, obtained on day 0 of AZD1222 vaccination. V usage is TRBV7-2 and J usage is TRBJ2-5; TRBD1 is a possible D gene (6 bases). The receptor was isolated from an adult in good health. The chain's CDR3 is CASSSSLMGAGETQYF. The CDR3 DNA follows: TGTGCCAGCAGCTCCTCCCTGATGGGGGCTGGGGAGACCCAGTACTTC.